The clone carrying this TCR beta chain is deemed medium-sized. What it recognizes is unknown. Gene names denote mouse genes. Read data end 1 residue before the CDR3 end; the end is taken from the germline J gene. The sample is drawn from a study of tissue T cells after allogeneic stem cell transplantation. Overall study findings and caveats: Within patients, tissue anatomy strongly shaped TCR repertoire composition.

TCRdb's copy holds only in-frame clones and misses some; the assay was immunoSEQ multiplex PCR. The sample includes some 5,000 clones, 51% of them seen just once. This CDR3 contains 14 residues. Trimming cost V 4 bases and J 2 bases; bases outside gene matches: 4. Per the germline V gene, CDR1 is NNHDY and CDR2 is SYVADS. The time point here: mouse harvest day 7 after allogeneic transplant. The graft held 10^6 splenic CD5+ T cells and 10^7 T-cell-depleted bone marrow cells. Mice had MHC-mismatched B6 into BALB/c GVHD, sampled day 7 or 14. The rearrangement joins TRBV13-3 to TRBJ2-5, with 7 bases fitting TRBD2. The sample consisted of gut tissue. This TCR derives from a female BALB/c mouse given C57BL/6 T cells with graft-versus-host disease after an allogeneic hematopoietic cell transplant. CDR3 loop: CASSTGGSQDTQYF. The sequenced part of the CDR3 DNA is TGTGCCAGCAGTACGGGGGGGTCCCAAGACACCCAGTAC.